Each of the 7 T cell receptor beta chains below was sequenced from the same sample in a study of response to subunit inactivated influenza vaccine (dated 2018 in TCRdb). Receptors were amplified or captured by RT-PCR. The sample was run on an Illumina HiSeq 2500. TCRdb redid the processing of the public reads, applying fastp at Q25 and MiXCR, and retained in-frame beta chains. Rows with one shared CDR3 protein collapse into an entry with the most common genes and DNA. Across this sample there are a few hundred thousand distinct CDR3 sequences, with 14% seen only once. Over 8.5% of the sample is taken by the ten largest. The source material was PBMCs from blood, sampled roughly 12 days after vaccination. The source is a man aged 45 to 65 who received an inactivated influenza vaccine. Donor details come from another sample of the same person, matched by shared clones.

The chain uses TRBV7-2 and TRBJ2-2, with D maybe TRBD1 (6 bases). The V end lost 1 base, the J end lost 2 bases, and 11 bases lay between the germline ends. Looked up from germline, CDR1 is SGHTA and CDR2 is FQGNSA. The CDR3 is 16 residues long. CDR3 residues: CASSLGYRANTGELFF. CDR3 coding DNA: TGTGCCAGCAGCTTAGGATACAGGGCTAACACCGGGGAGCTGTTTTTT.

On this clonotype itself: This sequence may be a read error, since a much larger clone differs from it by one base. The rearrangement uses TRBV6-1 and TRBJ1-4; D is unclear. The CDR3 is 17 residues long. Germline assignment: CDR1 MNHNS and CDR2 SASEGT. In nucleotides, the CDR3 is TGTGCCAGCAGTCCTAGACACCTAAGAAGACAAAATGAAAAACCGTTTTTT. Its translation is CASSPRHLRRQNEKPFF.

The sample holds a few counts of this clonotype. The chain uses TRBV24-1 and TRBJ2-2, with 9 bases lining up with TRBD2. V lost 4 bases and J lost 5; bases outside the gene matches: 10. The CDR3 contains 17 residues. Germline V lookup: CDR1 KGHDR, CDR2 SFDVKD. The DNA of the CDR3 is TGTGCCACCAGTGAATTCACCGGGACTAGCAGAACCGGGGAGCTGTTTTTT. Translating gives CATSEFTGTSRTGELFF.

In its sample, this clonotype was seen many times. CDR3 protein: CASSSGQSNNIQYF. CDR3 DNA sequence: TGCGCCAGCAGCTCCGGACAGTCGAACAACATTCAGTACTTC. This rearrangement joins TRBV5-1 to TRBJ2-4; tentative D call: TRBD1 (6 bases). Per germline, CDR1 SGHRS and CDR2 YFSETQ. V lost 3 bases to trimming and J lost 7 bases, with 14 bases between them. CDR3 length equals 14 residues.

The chain joins TRBV25-1 to TRBJ2-3; D not resolved. CDR1 is MGHDK, CDR2 SYGVNS, per germline. CDR3 length equals 13 residues. The ends were cut back, 10 bases at V and 2 bases at J, with 13 bases in the middle. The CDR3 nucleotides read TGTGCCACTACTATTGGCTACACAGATACGCAGTATTTT. This sequence encodes CATTIGYTDTQYF.

The chain recombines TRBV4-1 with TRBJ1-3; tentative D call: TRBD1 (5 bases). The V end lost 1 base, the J end lost 6 bases, and 10 bases lay between the germline ends. The CDR3 loop spans 14 amino acids. Germline V lookup: CDR1 MGHRA, CDR2 YSYEKL. The CDR3: CASSQGQGVNTIYF. In DNA, the CDR3 is TGCGCCAGCAGCCAAGGGCAGGGAGTAAACACCATATATTTT.

The chain uses TRBV6-1 and TRBJ2-5; D is perhaps TRBD1 or TRBD2 (5 bases each). The CDR3 runs to 16 residues. Germline CDR1 reads MNHNS; CDR2 reads SASEGT. The germline V and J ends were trimmed by 2 bases and 5 bases, with 18 bases remaining between them. CDR3 loop: CASSERGLAPSETQYF. For the CDR3, the DNA is TGTGCCAGCAGTGAAAGGGGCCTAGCTCCCTCCGAGACCCAGTACTTC.